Shown below are 8 T cell receptor beta chains from a single sample sequenced in a study of STAT3 mutations in large granular lymphocyte leukemia. General study points: Every T-cell large granular lymphocyte leukemia patient had at least one immunodominant TCR beta clonotype.

No antigen has been assigned to these receptors. The assay was immunoSEQ multiplex PCR, and TCRdb's table has in-frame clones only and misses some. The table has around 26,000 clones, about 94% seen once. The material sequenced was peripheral blood mononuclear cells. All receptors come from a man aged 40-50 years with T-cell large granular lymphocyte leukemia. Some clones in this sample may be carry-over from other donors' samples.

The J gene is TRBJ1-6, the V gene TRBV19, with no clear D. In germline, CDR1 is LNHDA, CDR2 SQIVND (reference sequence). V was cut by 5 bases and J by 10 bases, with 9 bases left in between. This CDR3 contains 12 residues. DNA for the CDR3: TGTGCCAGTAGTCCGGCCCGCTCACCCCTCCACTTT. Residues: CASSPARSPLHF.

The chain has TRBV13 and TRBJ1-6; tentatively, D is TRBD1 (5 bases). Germline V gene sequence: CDR1 PRHDT, CDR2 FYEKMQ (reference sequence). V was pared by 5 bases and J by 4 bases, with 18 bases between. This CDR3 is built from 17 residues. CDR3 nucleotides: TGTGCCAGCAGCCCTCAGGTCGGGGGTGAATATAATTCACCCCTCCACTTT. The encoded protein is CASSPQVGGEYNSPLHF.

The rearrangement joins TRBV2 to TRBJ2-1; 10 bases align to TRBD2. CDR1 and CDR2 (germline): SNHLY, FYNNEI. Trimming removed 6 bases from V and 7 bases from J; junction bases left unmatched: 6. The CDR3 runs to 14 residues. The CDR3 region has the DNA TGTGCCAGCAGGAAGAGCGGGGGGGCGAATGAGCAGTTCTTC. Translating gives CASRKSGGANEQFF.

The gene calls are TRBV7-9 and TRBJ1-1; D call uncertain. CDR3 length equals 13 residues. V lost 5 bases and J lost 5, with 12 bases in between. Germline loops: CDR1 SEHNR, CDR2 FQNEAQ (reference sequence). Here the CDR3 reads CASSAEFLTEAFF. CDR3 DNA: TGTGCCAGCAGCGCAGAGTTTTTGACTGAAGCTTTCTTT.

The chain links TRBV30 to TRBJ1-1; D may be TRBD1 (5 bases). V was pared by 2 bases and J by 1 base, with 8 bases between. Germline CDR1 GTSNPN, CDR2 SVGIG (reference sequence). The CDR3 loop spans 13 amino acids. The CDR3 spells CAWSRQGNTEAFF. The CDR3 bases are TGTGCCTGGAGTCGCCAGGGGAACACTGAAGCTTTCTTT.

The genes are TRBV18 and TRBJ1-6; TRBD1 aligns across 9 bases. This CDR3 has 15 amino acids. Germline-derived CDR1 and CDR2 are KGHSH and LQKENI. V lost 2 bases to trimming and J lost 12 bases; unmatched junction nucleotides: 8. CDR3 sequence: CASSPSGTGLGPLHF. CDR3 nucleotide sequence: TGTGCCAGCTCACCATCCGGGACAGGGCTAGGACCCCTCCACTTT.

This chain connects TRBV4-2 to TRBJ2-3, with 7 bases fitting TRBD1. Germline CDR1 reads LGHNA; CDR2 reads YNFKEQ. The CDR3 is made up of 16 amino acids. The V and J ends lost 4 bases and 4 bases, in that order; junction bases with no gene match: 11. CDR3 in amino acids: CASSRRGRTGADTQYF. CDR3 in DNA: TGTGCCAGCAGCCGGAGAGGTCGGACAGGTGCAGATACGCAGTATTTT.

CDR3 nucleotide sequence: TGTGCCAGCAGCCCGCTTTCAGGGCAGGGGAGCTCCTACGAGCAGTACTTC. It encodes CASSPLSGQGSSYEQYF. J is TRBJ2-7 and V is TRBV7-8, with a possible D match to TRBD1 (6 bases). V lost 5 bases and J 0 bases, leaving 20 bases between the germline ends. Germline lookup yields CDR1 SGHVS and CDR2 FQNEAQ. The CDR3 runs 17 residues.